This TCR beta chain was recorded in a study of cytotoxic CD8 clonotypes in ibrutinib-treated CLL. Study as a whole: The study recorded mean values of around 250,000 productive templates and 100,000 or so productive rearrangements per sample.

Study-wide results and limits: Public clonotypes (which were uncommon) either contracted or remained stable on treatment. Clonality rose at ibrutinib response and fell back toward baseline at progression.

For TCR beta libraries, roughly 2.2 micrograms of genomic DNA were obtained from cryopreserved PBMCs. V lost 2 bases, J lost 0 bases, and 8 bases stayed unmatched. Germline V gene data show CDR1 as SGDLS and CDR2 as YYNGEE. The CDR3 covers 16 residues. This clone appeared a single time. Its target is not known. This table comes from immunoSEQ multiplex PCR, and its TCRdb copy is limited to in-frame clones, with some not included. The sample shows 110,000 to 150,000 clones, 60% to 85% of them seen only once. The chain is built from TRBV9 and TRBJ2-7; TRBD2 agrees at 7 bases. The receptor was isolated from a human donor with chronic lymphocytic leukemia. The input for sequencing was PBMCs, taken after 12 months of ibrutinib treatment. CDR3 sequence reads: CASSVNSGPGSYEQYF. As DNA, the CDR3 is TGTGCCAGCAGCGTTAATAGCGGGCCGGGCTCCTACGAGCAGTACTTC. Supplemented by reference TRBV9 and TRBJ2-7, the full variable domain reads DSGVTQTPKHLITATGQRVTLRCSPRSGDLSVYWYQQSLDQGLQFLIQYYNGEERAKGNILERFSAQQFPDLHSELNLSSLELGDSALYFCASSVNSGPGSYEQYFGPGTRLTVT.